This entry lists 27 T cell receptor beta chains sequenced from one sample in a study of response to subunit inactivated influenza vaccine. Each CDR3 protein is one row after TCRdb ran MiXCR on the RT-PCR reads. In the table there are about 570,000 distinct CDR3 sequences, roughly 10% of which are singletons. This sample was shared with a second study, whose subject was T cells expressing NK-cell markers. In that study: cDNA encoding TCR beta was synthesized via 5'RACE template switching incorporating UMIs.

This specimen consisted of PBMCs from blood, obtained on the day of vaccination. These receptors were obtained from a man aged 50 or older who received an inactivated influenza vaccine.

This clonotype was picked up a small number of times. V and J are TRBV5-1 and TRBJ1-6, with TRBD1 matching 7 bases. Germline-derived CDR1 and CDR2 are SGHRS and YFSETQ. The CDR3 totals 14 residues. The junction had 2 bases not matched to a gene; V was cut back by 2 bases and J by 6 bases. CDR3 loop: CASSLWDSNSPLHF. DNA of the CDR3: TGCGCCAGCAGCTTATGGGACAGTAATTCACCCCTCCACTTT.

J is TRBJ2-1 and V is TRBV5-6; the D gene is possibly TRBD1 (6 bases). The germline CDR1 and CDR2 sequences are SGHDT and YYEEEE. Trimming took 4 bases from V and 3 from J, leaving 11 bases between them. This CDR3 comprises 14 residues. The CDR3 region has the DNA TGTGCCAGCAGCGTCTACAGGGACTACAATGAGCAGTTCTTC. Protein: CASSVYRDYNEQFF.

This clonotype was seen a few times. At one of its ends the junction is not consistent with the germline gene, which may arise from a read error. The chain couples TRBV29-1 to TRBJ2-5; tentative D call: TRBD2 (6 bases). This CDR3 has 13 residues. CDR1 is SQVTM and CDR2 is ANQGSEA in the germline V gene. For the CDR3, the DNA is TGCAGCGTTGAAGATCACCCGGGAGAGTCCCAGTACTTC. Its protein product is CSVEDHPGESQYF.

The chain carries TRBV12-3 or TRBV12-4 and TRBJ2-2, with TRBD2 identical over 11 bases. J was trimmed by 2 bases and V by 6 bases; bases with no gene match: 14. CDR3 size: 19 residues. The CDR3 loop reads CASRRERRGLAVNTGELFF. In DNA form, the CDR3 reads TGTGCCAGCAGACGGGAACGCCGGGGACTAGCGGTAAACACCGGGGAGCTGTTTTTT.

This clonotype was found many times. V is TRBV20-1 and J is TRBJ2-3; D possibly matches TRBD1 or TRBD2 (6 bases each). The CDR3 has 11 residues. CDR1 is DFQATT and CDR2 is SNEGSKA in the germline V gene (reference sequence). Deletions cut 3 bases from V and 12 bases from J, with 13 bases between. CDR3 nucleotide sequence: TGCAGTGCTAGTAAAGGGGGGTATCAGTATTTT. This sequence encodes CSASKGGYQYF.

V is TRBV18 and J is TRBJ2-4; D gene ambiguous. V shed 5 bases and J shed 8 bases, with 13 bases lying between them. Germline CDR1 KGHSH, CDR2 LQKENI. The CDR3 length is 13 residues. CDR3 protein: CASSDDLLDIQYF. The CDR3 bases are TGTGCCAGCTCAGACGATCTATTGGACATTCAGTACTTC. Supplemented by reference TRBV18 and TRBJ2-4, the full variable domain reads NAGVMQNPRHLVRRRGQEARLRCSPMKGHSHVYWYRQLPEEGLKFMVYLQKENIIDESGMPKERFSAEFPKEGPSILRIQQVVRGDSAAYFCASSDDLLDIQYFGAGTRLSVL.

Many counts were recorded for this clonotype. The rearrangement links TRBV12-3 or TRBV12-4 to TRBJ2-1; D is unresolved. Trimming pared 4 bases from V and 7 bases from J, leaving 14 bases between. CDR3 size: 14 residues. CDR3 DNA: TGTGCCAGCAGTTATCTAGTCAGGAGAAATGAGCAGTTCTTC. Its protein product is CASSYLVRRNEQFF.

The chain is built from TRBV20-1 and TRBJ2-3, with 15 bases that match TRBD2. CDR1 and CDR2 (germline): DFQATT, SNEGSKA (reference sequence). The V and J ends lost 5 bases and 3 bases, in that order; junction bases with no gene match: 3. The CDR3 covers 15 residues. In DNA, the CDR3 is TGCAGTGCTGGCGGGACTAGCGGGAGGACAGATACGCAGTATTTT. It encodes CSAGGTSGRTDTQYF.

The chain employs TRBV20-1 and TRBJ2-3; 12 bases are shared with TRBD2. Germline CDR1 is DFQATT and CDR2 is SNEGSKA (reference sequence). The V segment lost 4 bases and the J segment 1 base; nucleotides outside the gene matches: 0. The CDR3 is made up of 14 amino acids. CDR3 sequence reads: CSATSGRGTDTQYF. In nucleotides, the CDR3 is TGCAGTGCTACTAGCGGGAGGGGCACAGATACGCAGTATTTT.

This clonotype turned up a few times. The chain couples TRBV27 to TRBJ1-4, with D maybe TRBD1 (5 bases). V lost 5 bases and J 7 bases, leaving 17 bases between the germline ends. The germline CDR1 and CDR2 sequences are MNHEY and SMNVEV (reference sequence). The CDR3 sequence is 15 residues long. The CDR3 region is CASSPRTPRGEKLFF. The CDR3 DNA reads TGTGCCAGCAGTCCCCGGACACCGCGAGGTGAAAAACTGTTTTTT.

This clonotype was found many times. This chain connects TRBV27 to TRBJ2-3; D remains ambiguous. CDR3 length: 16 amino acids. V was pared by 5 bases and J by 1 base, with 16 bases between. Per germline, CDR1 MNHEY and CDR2 SMNVEV (reference sequence). The CDR3 nucleotides are TGTGCCAGCAGTATGGTAGACAAGGTGGGCACAGATACGCAGTATTTT. Translated: CASSMVDKVGTDTQYF.

The V gene is TRBV11-3, the J gene TRBJ2-1; TRBD2 matches 12 bases. The CDR3 totals 15 residues. V was pared by 5 bases and J by 9 bases, with 8 bases of the junction left unmatched. In germline, CDR1 is SGHNT, CDR2 YENEEA. The DNA of the CDR3 is TGTGCCAGCAGCCCCGGACTAGCGGGAAGAGGTGAGCAGTTCTTC. Protein sequence: CASSPGLAGRGEQFF.

CDR3 sequence: CASSPPGGVWTGEDWEAFF. CDR3 DNA: TGTGCCAGTAGTCCCCCCGGCGGGGTATGGACAGGGGAGGACTGGGAAGCTTTCTTT. The rearrangement links TRBV19 to TRBJ1-1; TRBD1 matches 9 bases. This CDR3 contains 19 residues. V dropped 5 bases and J dropped 8; count of bases not matched to a gene: 24. Looked up from germline, CDR1 is LNHDA and CDR2 is SQIVND (reference sequence). Full variable domain (rest looked up from reference TRBV19 and TRBJ1-1): DGGITQSPKYLFRKEGQNVTLSCEQNLNHDAMYWYRQDPGQGLRLIYYSQIVNDFQKGDIAEGYSVSREKKESFPLTVTSAQKNPTAFYLCASSPPGGVWTGEDWEAFFGQGTRLTVV.

This clonotype came up a few times. The V call is TRBV7-2, the J call TRBJ2-5, with D perhaps TRBD1 (6 bases). There are 14 residues in the CDR3. Trimming took off 3 bases at V and 5 bases at J, with 13 bases between the two ends. In germline, CDR1 is SGHTA, CDR2 FQGNSA. The CDR3 sequence: CASSFRDTLETQYF. The CDR3 DNA reads TGTGCCAGCAGCTTCAGGGACACGCTCGAGACCCAGTACTTC.

The chain couples TRBV20-1 to TRBJ2-3, with a tentative D call TRBD2 (6 bases). V lost 3 bases and J 6 bases, leaving 19 bases between the germline ends. CDR1 and CDR2 from the germline V gene are DFQATT and SNEGSKA (reference sequence). There are 15 residues in the CDR3. CDR3: CSASLGTGGGDTQYF. The DNA for the CDR3 is TGCAGTGCTAGCCTAGGGACTGGCGGAGGGGATACGCAGTATTTT.

This clonotype was counted many times. The rearrangement links TRBV14 to TRBJ2-3; D is undetermined. The CDR3 sequence is 14 residues long. CDR1 and CDR2 from the germline V gene are SGHDN and FVKESK. Trimming cost V 2 bases and J 2 bases, with 8 bases left between them. The CDR3 is CASSQLPPTDTQYF. Written as DNA, the CDR3 is TGTGCCAGCAGCCAACTCCCCCCCACAGATACGCAGTATTTT.

The CDR3 DNA sequence: TGCGCCAGCAGCTGGGGGCCCTCGAACACTGAAGCTTTCTTT. It encodes CASSWGPSNTEAFF. The chain has TRBV5-1 and TRBJ1-1, with a weak D call TRBD1 (6 bases). V was trimmed by 3 bases and J by 1 base, leaving 10 bases between them. The CDR3 spans 14 residues. The germline CDR1 and CDR2 sequences are SGHRS and YFSETQ.

The sample holds a few counts of this clonotype. The J gene is TRBJ2-2, the V gene TRBV19; D gene uncertain. The CDR3 runs to 14 residues. Deletions cut 6 bases from V and 0 bases from J, with 8 bases between. Germline V lookup: CDR1 LNHDA, CDR2 SQIVND (reference sequence). The CDR3 DNA reads TGTGCCAGTAGAGGACGGTCGAACACCGGGGAGCTGTTTTTT. Amino acids: CASRGRSNTGELFF.

The rearrangement uses TRBV30 and TRBJ1-1, with D perhaps TRBD1 (5 bases). CDR3 length: 13 residues. From germline, CDR1 is GTSNPN and CDR2 SVGIG (reference sequence). V lost 2 bases to trimming and J lost 4 bases, with 11 bases between them. The CDR3 protein is CAWSTGDATEAFF. CDR3 in DNA: TGTGCCTGGAGTACCGGGGACGCCACTGAAGCTTTCTTT.

This CDR3 reads CASTPLSLVLDGYTF. CDR3 bases: TGTGCCAGTACCCCTCTCTCATTAGTCCTGGATGGCTACACCTTC. The chain recombines TRBV6-1 with TRBJ1-2; D unresolved. Germline V CDR1 and CDR2: MNHNS, SASEGT. Trimming pared 9 bases from V and 6 bases from J, leaving 23 bases between. The CDR3 is 15 residues long.

The chain uses TRBV7-8 and TRBJ1-2; no definite D call. Germline lookup yields CDR1 SGHVS and CDR2 FQNEAQ. Between the trimmed V and J ends, which lost 2 bases and 0 bases, there was a span of 7 bases. CDR3 length: 14 residues. The chain's CDR3 is CASSLTVTNYGYTF. The DNA for the CDR3 is TGTGCCAGCAGCTTAACAGTAACTAACTATGGCTACACCTTC.

This rearrangement joins TRBV12-3 or TRBV12-4 to TRBJ2-4; 8 bases agree with TRBD1. The junction had 0 bases not matched to a gene; V was cut back by 5 bases and J by 6 bases. The CDR3 contains 12 residues. The CDR3 sequence is CASSGQGNIQYF. CDR3 in DNA: TGTGCCAGCAGTGGACAGGGAAACATTCAGTACTTC.

This rearrangement joins TRBV29-1 to TRBJ1-2, with a tentative D call TRBD1 (6 bases). The CDR3 consists of 13 residues. CDR1 is SQVTM, CDR2 ANQGSEA, per germline. With 8 bases removed from V and 8 bases from J, the gap between germline ends came to 21 bases. The CDR3 DNA reads as TGCAGCTATGGGAGCAGGGGTAGACGCGGCTACACCTTC. This encodes CSYGSRGRRGYTF.

This clonotype was counted between two and nine times. The chain is built from TRBV7-9 and TRBJ2-5; 10 nucleotides align to TRBD1. V gave up 5 bases and J gave up 5 bases; unmatched junction bases: 11. This CDR3 spans 16 amino acids. Germline V CDR1 and CDR2: SEHNR, FQNEAQ (reference sequence). The CDR3: CASSASGTGVWETQYF. In DNA form, the CDR3 reads TGTGCCAGCAGCGCCTCCGGGACAGGGGTTTGGGAGACCCAGTACTTC.

This clonotype was found many times. The chain is built from TRBV29-1 and TRBJ2-6, with a tentative D call TRBD2 (6 bases). The CDR3 totals 12 residues. Germline V lookup: CDR1 SQVTM, CDR2 ANQGSEA. V lost 8 bases to trimming and J lost 5 bases, with 10 bases between them. CDR3 region: CSMRDWANVLTF. In DNA, the CDR3 is TGCAGCATGCGGGACTGGGCCAACGTCCTGACTTTC. Full variable domain (rest looked up from reference TRBV29-1 and TRBJ2-6): SAVISQKPSRDICQRGTSLTIQCQVDSQVTMMFWYRQQPGQSLTLIATANQGSEATYESGFVIDKFPISRPNLTFSTLTVSNMSPEDSSIYLCSMRDWANVLTFGAGSRLTVL.

This clonotype came up many times. The genes are TRBV10-3 and TRBJ1-5; no reliable D call. Looked up from germline, CDR1 is ENHRY and CDR2 is SYGVKD. Trimming shortened V by 3 bases and J by 4 bases, and 10 bases separated the two germline ends. The CDR3 length is 14 residues. CDR3 in amino acids: CAISDGGGNQPQHF. CDR3 sequence (DNA): TGTGCCATCAGTGACGGAGGTGGGAATCAGCCCCAGCATTTT.

The chain employs TRBV11-3 and TRBJ2-1; the D gene could be TRBD1 or TRBD2 (6 bases each). The germline CDR1 and CDR2 sequences are SGHNT and YENEEA. V was clipped by 5 bases and J by 5 bases, with 16 bases between them. This CDR3 spans 15 amino acids. This chain's CDR3 is CASSPLGGENNEQFF. CDR3 nucleotide sequence: TGTGCCAGCAGCCCCCTGGGGGGCGAAAACAATGAGCAGTTCTTC. Combining the CDR3 with reference TRBV11-3 and TRBJ2-1 gives the whole variable domain EAGVVQSPRYKIIEKKQPVAFWCNPISGHNTLYWYLQNLGQGPELLIRYENEEAVDDSQLPKDRFSAERLKGVDSTLKIQPAELGDSAVYLCASSPLGGENNEQFFGPGTRLTVL.